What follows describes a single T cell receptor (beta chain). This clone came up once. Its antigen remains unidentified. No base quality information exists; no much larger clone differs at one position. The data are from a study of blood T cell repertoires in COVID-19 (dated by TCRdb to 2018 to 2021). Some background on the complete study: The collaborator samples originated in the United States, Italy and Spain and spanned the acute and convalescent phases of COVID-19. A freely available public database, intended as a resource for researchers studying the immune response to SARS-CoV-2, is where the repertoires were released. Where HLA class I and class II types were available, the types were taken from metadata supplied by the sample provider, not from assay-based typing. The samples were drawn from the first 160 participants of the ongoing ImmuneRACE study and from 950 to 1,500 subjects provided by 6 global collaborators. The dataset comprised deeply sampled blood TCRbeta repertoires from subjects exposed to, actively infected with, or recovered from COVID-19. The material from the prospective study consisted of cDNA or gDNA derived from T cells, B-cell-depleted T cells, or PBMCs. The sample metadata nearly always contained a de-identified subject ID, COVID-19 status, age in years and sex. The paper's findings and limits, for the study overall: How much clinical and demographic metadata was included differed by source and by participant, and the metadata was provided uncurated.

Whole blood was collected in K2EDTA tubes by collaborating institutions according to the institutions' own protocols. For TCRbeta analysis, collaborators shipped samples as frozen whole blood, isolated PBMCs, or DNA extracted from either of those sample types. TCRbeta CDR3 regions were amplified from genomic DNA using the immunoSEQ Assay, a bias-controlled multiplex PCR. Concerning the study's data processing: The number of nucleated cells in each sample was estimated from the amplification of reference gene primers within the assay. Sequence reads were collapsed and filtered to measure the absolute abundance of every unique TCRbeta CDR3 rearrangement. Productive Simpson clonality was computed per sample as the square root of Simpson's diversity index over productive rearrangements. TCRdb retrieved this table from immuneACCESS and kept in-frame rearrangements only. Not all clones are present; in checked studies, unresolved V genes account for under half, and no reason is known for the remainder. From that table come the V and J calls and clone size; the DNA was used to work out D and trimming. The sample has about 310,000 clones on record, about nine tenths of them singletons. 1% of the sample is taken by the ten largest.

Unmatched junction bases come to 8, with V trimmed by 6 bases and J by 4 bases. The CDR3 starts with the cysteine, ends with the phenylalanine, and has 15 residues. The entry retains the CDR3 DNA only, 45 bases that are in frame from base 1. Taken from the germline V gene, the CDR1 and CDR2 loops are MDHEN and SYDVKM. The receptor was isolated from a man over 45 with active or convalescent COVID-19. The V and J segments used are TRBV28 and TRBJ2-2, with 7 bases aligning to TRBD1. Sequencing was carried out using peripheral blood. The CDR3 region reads CASRVRDRSTGELFF. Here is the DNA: TGTGCCAGCAGGGTCCGGGACAGATCCACCGGGGAGCTGTTTTTT.